This T cell receptor (beta chain) is from a study of T cell responses to AZD1222 COVID-19 vaccine. Study results and limitations: All repertoire sampling was performed exclusively after the peak T cell response.

In the case of this clone: What it recognizes is unknown.

The method was immunoSEQ multiplex PCR; TCRdb's version includes in-frame clones alone and lacks a portion of them. The sample records about 130,000 clones, around 90% being singletons. With 4 bases removed from V and 4 bases from J, the gap between germline ends came to 18 bases. Germline V gene lookup returns CDR1 SGHNT and CDR2 YYREEE (reference sequence). The length of the CDR3 is 15 residues. The starting material was peripheral blood, obtained on day 0 of MenACWY control vaccination. The chain carries TRBV5-4 and TRBJ2-7, with no clear D. This TCR came from an adult in good health. CDR3 nucleotide sequence: TGTGCCAGCAGCACCTCCCCAGGTCCTGGGTACGAGCAGTACTTC. It codes for CASSTSPGPGYEQYF.